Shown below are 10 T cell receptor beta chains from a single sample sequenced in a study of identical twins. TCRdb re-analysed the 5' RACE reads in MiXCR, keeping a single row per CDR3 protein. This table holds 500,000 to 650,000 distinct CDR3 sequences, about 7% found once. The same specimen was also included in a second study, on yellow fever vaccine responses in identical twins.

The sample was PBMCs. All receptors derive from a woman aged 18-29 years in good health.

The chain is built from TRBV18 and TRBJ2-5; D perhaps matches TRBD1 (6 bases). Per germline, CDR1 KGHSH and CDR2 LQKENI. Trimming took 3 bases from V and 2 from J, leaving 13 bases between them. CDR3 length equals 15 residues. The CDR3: CASSPVGALQETQYF. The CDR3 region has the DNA TGTGCCAGCTCACCCGTGGGGGCGCTACAAGAGACCCAGTACTTC.

The CDR3 loop is CASSLVQGGTNEQFF. The CDR3, as DNA: TGCGCCAGCAGCTTGGTCCAGGGAGGGACCAATGAGCAGTTCTTC. The chain uses TRBV5-1 and TRBJ2-1; 7 bases agree with TRBD2. Germline values: CDR1 SGHRS, CDR2 YFSETQ. Trimming cost V 0 bases and J 6 bases; bases outside gene matches: 6. There are 15 residues in the CDR3.

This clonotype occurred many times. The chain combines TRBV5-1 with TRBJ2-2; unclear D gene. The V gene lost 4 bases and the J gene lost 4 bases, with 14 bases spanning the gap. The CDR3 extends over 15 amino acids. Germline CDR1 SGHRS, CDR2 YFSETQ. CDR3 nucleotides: TGCGCCAGCAGCCCCACGAATGATCGCACCGGGGAGCTGTTTTTT. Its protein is CASSPTNDRTGELFF.

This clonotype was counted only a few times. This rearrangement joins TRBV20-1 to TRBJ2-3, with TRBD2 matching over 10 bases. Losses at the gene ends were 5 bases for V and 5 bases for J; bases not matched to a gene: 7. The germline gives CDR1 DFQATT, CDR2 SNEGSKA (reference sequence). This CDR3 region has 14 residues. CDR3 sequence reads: CSARSGGRGDTQYF. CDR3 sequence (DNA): TGCAGTGCTCGTAGCGGGGGGAGGGGAGATACGCAGTATTTT.

CDR3 sequence reads: CSAPSQGASSGANVLTF. DNA of the CDR3: TGCAGTGCTCCATCACAAGGGGCCTCCTCTGGGGCCAACGTCCTGACTTTC. The chain links TRBV20-1 to TRBJ2-6; D might be TRBD1 (5 bases). Germline CDR1 DFQATT, CDR2 SNEGSKA (reference sequence). Between the trimmed V and J ends, which lost 5 bases and 0 bases, there was a span of 17 bases. The length of the CDR3 is 17 residues.

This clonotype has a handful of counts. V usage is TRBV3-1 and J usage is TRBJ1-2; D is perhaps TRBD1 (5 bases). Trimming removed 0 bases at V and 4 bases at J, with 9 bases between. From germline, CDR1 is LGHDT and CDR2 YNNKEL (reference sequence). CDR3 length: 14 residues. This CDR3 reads CASSQDVGPYGYTF. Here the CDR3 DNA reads TGTGCCAGCAGCCAAGACGTGGGGCCCTATGGCTACACCTTC.

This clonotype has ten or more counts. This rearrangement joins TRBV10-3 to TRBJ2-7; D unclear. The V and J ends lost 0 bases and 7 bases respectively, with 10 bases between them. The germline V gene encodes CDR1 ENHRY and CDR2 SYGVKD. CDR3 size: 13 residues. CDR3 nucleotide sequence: TGTGCCATCAGTGAGTCACAAGCTTGGGAGCAGTACGTC. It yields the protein CAISESQAWEQYV.

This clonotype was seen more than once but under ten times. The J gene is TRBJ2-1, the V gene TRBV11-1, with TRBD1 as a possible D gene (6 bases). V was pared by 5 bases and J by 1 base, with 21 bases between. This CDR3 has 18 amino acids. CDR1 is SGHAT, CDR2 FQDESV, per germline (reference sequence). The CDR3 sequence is CASSGSVRGPTSYNEQFF. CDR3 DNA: TGTGCCAGCAGCGGATCCGTCAGGGGACCGACTTCCTACAATGAGCAGTTCTTC.

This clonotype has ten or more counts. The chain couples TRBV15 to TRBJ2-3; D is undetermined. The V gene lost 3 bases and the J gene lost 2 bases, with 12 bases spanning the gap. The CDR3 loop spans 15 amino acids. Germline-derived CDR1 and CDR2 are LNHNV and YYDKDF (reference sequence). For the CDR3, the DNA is TGTGCCACCAGCAGCCAAGTAGGACCCACAGATACGCAGTATTTT. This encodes CATSSQVGPTDTQYF.

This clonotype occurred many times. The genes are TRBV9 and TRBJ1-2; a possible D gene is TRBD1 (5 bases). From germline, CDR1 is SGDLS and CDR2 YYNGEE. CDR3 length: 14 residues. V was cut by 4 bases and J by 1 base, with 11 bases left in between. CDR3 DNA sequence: TGTGCCAGCAGCCCAAAACAGGATAACTATGGCTACACCTTC. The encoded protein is CASSPKQDNYGYTF. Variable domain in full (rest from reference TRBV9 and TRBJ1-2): DSGVTQTPKHLITATGQRVTLRCSPRSGDLSVYWYQQSLDQGLQFLIQYYNGEERAKGNILERFSAQQFPDLHSELNLSSLELGDSALYFCASSPKQDNYGYTFGSGTRLTVV.